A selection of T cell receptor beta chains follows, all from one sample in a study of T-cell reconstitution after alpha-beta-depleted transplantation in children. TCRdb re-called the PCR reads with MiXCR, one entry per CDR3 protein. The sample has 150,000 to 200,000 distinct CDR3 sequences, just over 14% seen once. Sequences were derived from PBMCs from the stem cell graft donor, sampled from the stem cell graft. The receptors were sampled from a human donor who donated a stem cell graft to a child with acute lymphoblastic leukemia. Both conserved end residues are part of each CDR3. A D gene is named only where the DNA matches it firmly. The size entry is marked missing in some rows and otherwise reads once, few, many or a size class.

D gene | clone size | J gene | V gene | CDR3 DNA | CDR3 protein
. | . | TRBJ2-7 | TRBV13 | TGTGCCAGCAGCTCCAGAGGGAGCTCCTACGAGCAGTACTTC | CASSSRGSSYEQYF
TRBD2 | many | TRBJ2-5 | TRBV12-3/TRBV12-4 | TGTGCCAGCAGTTCTAGCGGAGAATCGTACCAAGAGACCCAGTACTTC | CASSSSGESYQETQYF
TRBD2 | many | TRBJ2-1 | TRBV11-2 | TGTGCCAGCAGCTTACAAGCTAGCGGGGTACCCAAAAACAATGAGCAGTTCTTC | CASSLQASGVPKNNEQFF
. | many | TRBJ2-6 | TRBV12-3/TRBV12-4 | TGTGCCAGCAGTTTGGACTCCTACTTGGCAGAAAAAAGCTCTGGGGCCAACGTCCTGACTTTC | CASSLDSYLAEKSSGANVLTF
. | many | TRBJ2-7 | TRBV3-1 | TGTGCCAGCAGCCAAGCAACGGGGACCAACTCCTACGAGCAGTACTTC | CASSQATGTNSYEQYF
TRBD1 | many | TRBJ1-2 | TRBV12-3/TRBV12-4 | TGTGCCAGCAGTTACAGGGGGGCAAGCTATGGCTACACCTTC | CASSYRGASYGYTF
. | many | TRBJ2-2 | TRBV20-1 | TGCAGTGCTAGGCGAGAGAACACCGGGGAGCTGTTTTTT | CSARRENTGELFF
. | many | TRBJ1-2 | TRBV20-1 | TGCAGTGCTAGCAGAGGGAGCTATGGCTACACCTTC | CSASRGSYGYTF
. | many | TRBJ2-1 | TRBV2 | TGTGCCAGCAGTGAAATCAGAGGATACAATGAGCAGTTCTTC | CASSEIRGYNEQFF
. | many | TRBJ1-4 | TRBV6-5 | TGTGCCAGCAGTTACTCGAAAGGGTATGAAAAACTGTTTTTT | CASSYSKGYEKLFF
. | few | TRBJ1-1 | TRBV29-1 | TGCAGCGCCCACACTGGCACTGAAGCTTTCTTT | CSAHTGTEAFF
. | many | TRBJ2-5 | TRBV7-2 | TGTGCCAGCAGCTTGATGTCGAGGAGGGGAGAGACCCAGTACTTC | CASSLMSRRGETQYF
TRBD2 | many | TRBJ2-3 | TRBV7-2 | TGTGCCAGCAGCTTAGTTAGCGGGAGTTTGACAGATACGCAGTATTTT | CASSLVSGSLTDTQYF
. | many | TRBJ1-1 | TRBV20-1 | TGCAGTGCTCGGACGGACCGGCGGGTCACTGAAGCTTTCTTT | CSARTDRRVTEAFF
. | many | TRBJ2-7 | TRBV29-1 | TGCAGCGTTGAAGGGACGGTCTCCTACGAGCAGTACTTC | CSVEGTVSYEQYF
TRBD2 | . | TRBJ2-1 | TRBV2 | TGTGCCAGCAGTTTCAAGCGGGAGGGCCCCGGCAATGAGCAGTTCTTC | CASSFKREGPGNEQFF
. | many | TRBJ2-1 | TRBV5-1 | TGCGCCAGCAGCTTGGGCGAGTACCGCTCCTACAATGAGCAGTTCTTC | CASSLGEYRSYNEQFF
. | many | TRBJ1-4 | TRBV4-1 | TGCGCCAGCAGCCAAGATATCCAGGGTGCGGAAAAACTGTTTTTT | CASSQDIQGAEKLFF
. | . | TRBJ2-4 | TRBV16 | TGTGCCAGCAGCCCCACGGGACGTCTGGGCAAAAACACTCAGTACTTC | CASSPTGRLGKNTQYF
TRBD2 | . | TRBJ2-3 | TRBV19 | TGTGCCAGTAGTGGGACTAGCGGGAGCTCAGATACGCAGTATTTT | CASSGTSGSSDTQYF
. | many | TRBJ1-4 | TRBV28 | TGTGCCAGCAGTTTACCCGGTCAGGGTGATGAAAAACTGTTTTTT | CASSLPGQGDEKLFF